This T cell receptor beta chain was documented in a study of blood T cell repertoires in COVID-19. Germline V gene data show CDR1 as LGHDT and CDR2 as YNNKEL (reference sequence). This CDR3 region has 17 residues. The trim removed 4 bases at V and 2 bases at J, leaving 12 bases unmatched. TCRdb's copy holds only in-frame clones and misses some; the assay was immunoSEQ multiplex PCR. The sample carries some 300,000 clones, 85% to 90% recorded once. The receptor comes from a man aged 70 or older with acute or convalescent COVID-19. The specimen sequenced was peripheral blood. This rearrangement joins TRBV3-1 (or the pseudogene TRBV3-2) to TRBJ2-3, with TRBD1 matching 7 bases. The CDR3 nucleotides are TGTGCCAGCAGCCGCCGTCCAGGGGGAGCGGCCACAGATACGCAGTATTTT. It translates to CASSRRPGGAATDTQYF.